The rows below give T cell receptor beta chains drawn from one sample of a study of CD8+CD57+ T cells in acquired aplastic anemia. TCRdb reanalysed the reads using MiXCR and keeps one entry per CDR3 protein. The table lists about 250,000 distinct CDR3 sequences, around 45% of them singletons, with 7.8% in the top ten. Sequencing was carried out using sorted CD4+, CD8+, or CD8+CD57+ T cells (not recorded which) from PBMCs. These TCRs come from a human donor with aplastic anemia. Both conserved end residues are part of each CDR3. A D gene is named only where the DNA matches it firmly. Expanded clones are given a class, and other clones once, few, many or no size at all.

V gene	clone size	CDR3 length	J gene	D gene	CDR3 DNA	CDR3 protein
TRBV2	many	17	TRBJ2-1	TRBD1	TGTGCCAGCAGTTCCGCCCTCGACAGGGAATCCTACAATGAGCAGTTCTTC	CASSSALDRESYNEQFF
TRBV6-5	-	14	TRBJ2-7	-	TGTGCCAGCAGGACTCCCGGGACAACCTACGAGCAGTACTTC	CASRTPGTTYEQYF
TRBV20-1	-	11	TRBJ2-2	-	TGCAGTGCCGAGGAGGCTAGACGGCTGTTTTTT	CSAEEARRLFF
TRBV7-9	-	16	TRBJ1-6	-	TGTGCCAGCAGCCCGCCGGGGGGCCTTTATAATTCACCCCCCCACTTT	CASSPPGGLYNSPPHF
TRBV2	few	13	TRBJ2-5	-	TGTGCCAGCTCCCGAAACGAGAAAGAGACCCAGTACTTC	CASSRNEKETQYF
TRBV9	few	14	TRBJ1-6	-	TGTGCCAGCAGCGTAGTAGAGTATAATTCACCCCTCCACTTT	CASSVVEYNSPLHF
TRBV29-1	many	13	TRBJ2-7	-	TGCAGCGTTGAACTGCCAGGGACCTACGAGCAGTACTTC	CSVELPGTYEQYF
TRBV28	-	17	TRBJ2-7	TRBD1	TGTGCCAGCAGCCCCTTCGGACAGGCGTCCTCCTCCTACGAGCAGTACTTC	CASSPFGQASSSYEQYF
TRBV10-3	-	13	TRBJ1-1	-	TGTGCCATCAGCATTGACAGGCTGGATGAAGCTTTCTTT	CAISIDRLDEAFF
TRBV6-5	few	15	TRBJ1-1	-	TGTGCCAGCAGTTACTCGAATCAAGGGAGCGCTGAAGCTTTCTTT	CASSYSNQGSAEAFF
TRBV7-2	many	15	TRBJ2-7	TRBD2	TGTGCCAGCAGCTTCACCGGGACTAGTCTTCAGGAGCAGTACTTC	CASSFTGTSLQEQYF
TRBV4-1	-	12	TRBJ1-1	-	TGCGCCAGCAGCCGAAATAGGGGTGAAGCTTTCTTT	CASSRNRGEAFF
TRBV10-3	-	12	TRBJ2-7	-	TGTGCCATAGGGACGGCTACATACGAGCAGTACTTC	CAIGTATYEQYF
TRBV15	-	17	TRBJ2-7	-	TGTGCCACCAGCAGAGGACCAAGTTCCATGGGGTCCTACGAGCAGTACTTC	CATSRGPSSMGSYEQYF
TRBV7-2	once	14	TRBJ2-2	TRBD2	TGTGCCAGCAGCTGGACTAGCGGTACCGGGGAGCTGTTTTTT	CASSWTSGTGELFF
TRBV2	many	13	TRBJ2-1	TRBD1	TGTGCCAGCCGGGACAGGGACTACAATGAGCAGTTCTTC	CASRDRDYNEQFF
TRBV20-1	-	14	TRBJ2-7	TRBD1	TGCAGTGGCTCATGGGGACAGGTTCCCTACGAGCAGTACTTC	CSGSWGQVPYEQYF
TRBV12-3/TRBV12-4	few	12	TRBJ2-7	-	TGTGCCAGCAGTCCTCGGGTGTACGAGCAGTACTTC	CASSPRVYEQYF
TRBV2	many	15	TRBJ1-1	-	TGTGCCAGCAGGTCCGGGGCGAGGGTGAACACTGAAGCTTTCTTT	CASRSGARVNTEAFF
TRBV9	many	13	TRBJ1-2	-	TGTGCCAGCACCTCCACGGCGGGCTATGGCTACACCTTC	CASTSTAGYGYTF
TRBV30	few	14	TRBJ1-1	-	TGTGCCTGGAGTGTCGGACACATGAACACTGAAGCTTTCTTT	CAWSVGHMNTEAFF
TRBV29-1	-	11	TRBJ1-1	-	TGCAGCGTTGAACCAAACACTGAAGCTTTCTTT	CSVEPNTEAFF
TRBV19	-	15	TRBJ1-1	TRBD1	TGTGCCAGTAGTCCAAGGGACAGGGGGAACACTGAAGCTTTCTTT	CASSPRDRGNTEAFF
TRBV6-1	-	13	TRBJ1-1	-	TGTGCCAGCAGTCGGCAGGGCCCTCCTGAAGCTTTCTTT	CASSRQGPPEAFF
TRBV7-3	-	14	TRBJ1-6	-	TGTGACAGGTATGAACAGGGAGTTAGATCACCCCTCCACTTT	CDRYEQGVRSPLHF
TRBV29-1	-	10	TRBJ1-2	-	TGCAGCCTCAAGGCGGAGGGCTACACCTTC	CSLKAEGYTF
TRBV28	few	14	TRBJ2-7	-	TGTGCCAGCAGTTCCCTCTACCTGATATACGAGCAGTACTTC	CASSSLYLIYEQYF
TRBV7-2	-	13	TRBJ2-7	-	TGTGCCAGCAGCTACCCTAGCTCCTACGAGCAGTACTTC	CASSYPSSYEQYF
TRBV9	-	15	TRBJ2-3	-	TGTGCCAGCAGCGCGAGCGGGCGCCCCACAGATACGCAGTATTTT	CASSASGRPTDTQYF
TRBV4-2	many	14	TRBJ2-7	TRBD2	TGTGCCAGCAGCCCAACTAGCGGCCCCTACGAGCAGTACTTC	CASSPTSGPYEQYF
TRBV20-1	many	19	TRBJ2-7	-	TGCAGTGCTAGAGATCTGGGGCCATTCGCCTCCTCAAGCTCCTACGAGCAGTACTTC	CSARDLGPFASSSSYEQYF
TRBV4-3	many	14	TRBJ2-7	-	TGCGCCAGCAGCCAATTTTCGGCCGACGGGGAGCAGTACTTC	CASSQFSADGEQYF
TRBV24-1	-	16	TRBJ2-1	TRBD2	TGTGCCACCAGTGATTGGTCTAGCGGAACAGACAATGAGCAGTTCTTC	CATSDWSSGTDNEQFF
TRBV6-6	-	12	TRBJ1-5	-	TGTGCCAGCAGTTACAAGAATCAGCCCCAGCATTTT	CASSYKNQPQHF
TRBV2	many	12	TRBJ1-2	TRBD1	TGTGCCAGCCTAGACAGGGAGTATGGCTACACCTTC	CASLDREYGYTF
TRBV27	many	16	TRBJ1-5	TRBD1	TGTGCCAGCAGTTATGCCCCTGACAGGGTAGATCAGCCCCAGCATTTT	CASSYAPDRVDQPQHF
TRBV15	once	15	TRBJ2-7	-	TGTGCCACCAGCCACCGGGACAACTTACCCAATGAGCAGTACTTC	CATSHRDNLPNEQYF
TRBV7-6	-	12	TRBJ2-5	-	TGTGCCAGCAGTTTACCGGTGGGGACCCAGTACTTC	CASSLPVGTQYF
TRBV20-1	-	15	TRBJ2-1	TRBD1	TGCAGTGCGCCGACCGGGACAGGGGTTGGCAATGAGCAGTTCTTC	CSAPTGTGVGNEQFF
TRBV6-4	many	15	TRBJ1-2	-	TGTGCCAGCAGTTCGGGTTACGGTTCTGGAGTTGGCTACACCTTC	CASSSGYGSGVGYTF
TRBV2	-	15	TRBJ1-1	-	TGTGCCAGCCTGAAGGACGTACTGATGAACACTGAAGCTTTCTTT	CASLKDVLMNTEAFF
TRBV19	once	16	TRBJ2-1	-	TGTGCCAGTTCTAAAAGGTCGCAGGGGCGAAACAATGAGCAGTTCTTC	CASSKRSQGRNNEQFF
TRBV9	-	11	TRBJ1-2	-	TGTGCCAGCAGCCCAAGGGACGGTGAAACCTTC	CASSPRDGETF
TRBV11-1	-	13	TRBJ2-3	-	TGTGCCAGCAGCAAACGGGACGGAGATACGCAGTATTTT	CASSKRDGDTQYF
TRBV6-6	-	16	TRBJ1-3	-	TGTGCCAGCGGTTGGCGGGGAAGTGATCTCGGAAACACCATATATTTT	CASGWRGSDLGNTIYF
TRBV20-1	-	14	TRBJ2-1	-	TGCAGTGCTAGATCCGCGTACCCCTACAATGAGCAGTTCTTC	CSARSAYPYNEQFF
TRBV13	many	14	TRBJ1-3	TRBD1	TGTGCCAGCAGGGACGGGACAGCTGGAAACACCATATATTTT	CASRDGTAGNTIYF
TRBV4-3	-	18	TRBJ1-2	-	TGCGCCAGCAGCCAAGATAAGGCCAGGGCAACAGATAACTATGGCTACACCTTC	CASSQDKARATDNYGYTF
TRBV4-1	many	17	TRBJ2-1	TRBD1	TGCGCCAGCAGAACTGTAGGCCAGGGGGCTCCCTACAATGAGCAGTTCTTC	CASRTVGQGAPYNEQFF
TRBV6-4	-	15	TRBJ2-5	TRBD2	TGTGCCAGCAGTTACTCCGGGACTAGCGGGGAGACCCAGTACTTC	CASSYSGTSGETQYF
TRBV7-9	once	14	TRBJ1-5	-	TGTGCCAGCAGCTTAGGAGCCTGGGATCAGCCCCAGCATTTT	CASSLGAWDQPQHF
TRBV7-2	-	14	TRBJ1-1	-	TGTGCCAGCAGCTTACGGATCATGAACACTGAAGCTTTCTTT	CASSLRIMNTEAFF